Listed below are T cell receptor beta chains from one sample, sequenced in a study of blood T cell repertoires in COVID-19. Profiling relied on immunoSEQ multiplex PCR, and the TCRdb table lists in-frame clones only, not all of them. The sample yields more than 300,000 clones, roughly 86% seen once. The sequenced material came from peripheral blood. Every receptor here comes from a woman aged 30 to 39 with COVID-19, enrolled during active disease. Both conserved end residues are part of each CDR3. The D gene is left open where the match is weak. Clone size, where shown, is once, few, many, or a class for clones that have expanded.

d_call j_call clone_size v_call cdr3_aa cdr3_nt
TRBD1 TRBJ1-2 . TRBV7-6 CASSSSGTGGGYTF TGTGCCAGCAGCTCGTCTGGGACAGGGGGTGGCTACACCTTC
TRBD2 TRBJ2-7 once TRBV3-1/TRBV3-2 CASSQPGLAGGKYF TGTGCCAGCAGCCAGCCGGGACTAGCGGGAGGGAAGTACTTC
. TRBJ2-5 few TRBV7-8 CASSPQTGHQETQYF TGTGCCAGCAGCCCCCAAACAGGGCACCAAGAGACCCAGTACTTC
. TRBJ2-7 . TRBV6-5 CASSQDGGYEQYF TGTGCCAGCAGTCAGGACGGGGGCTACGAGCAGTACTTC
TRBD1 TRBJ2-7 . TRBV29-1 CSARQGSSYEQYF TGCAGCGCCCGACAGGGGTCGTCCTACGAGCAGTACTTC
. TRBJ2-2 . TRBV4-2 CASSQDRWRGQNTGELFF TGTGCCAGCAGCCAAGATCGGTGGCGGGGCCAGAACACCGGGGAGCTGTTTTTT
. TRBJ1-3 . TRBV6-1 CASSASIQGSGNTIYF TGTGCCAGCAGTGCTTCCATACAGGGCTCTGGAAACACCATATATTTT
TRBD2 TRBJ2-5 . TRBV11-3 CASSLRASGQETQYF TGTGCCAGCAGCTTAAGGGCTAGCGGGCAAGAGACCCAGTACTTC
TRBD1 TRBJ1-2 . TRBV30 CAWRIPGQHYGYTF TGTGCCTGGCGTATCCCGGGACAGCACTATGGCTACACCTTC
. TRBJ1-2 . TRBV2 CASSGKGLSYGYTF TGTGCCAGCAGTGGTAAGGGGTTGAGCTATGGCTACACCTTC
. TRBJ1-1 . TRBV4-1 CASSHLAIAGRNTEAFF TGCGCCAGCAGCCACCTTGCGATTGCGGGAAGAAACACTGAAGCTTTCTTT
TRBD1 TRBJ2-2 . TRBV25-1 CASSDEAPGQGSGELFF TGTGCCAGCAGTGATGAGGCCCCGGGACAGGGGTCCGGGGAGCTGTTTTTT
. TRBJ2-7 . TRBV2 CASSQPGLLPGEQYF TGTGCCAGCAGTCAACCGGGACTTTTACCGGGAGAGCAGTACTTC
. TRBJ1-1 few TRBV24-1 CATNRDTGSEAFF TGTGCCACCAACCGGGACACGGGCTCTGAAGCTTTCTTT
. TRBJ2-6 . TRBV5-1 CASGKTSPRANVLTF TGCGCCAGCGGAAAGACAAGCCCCAGGGCCAACGTCCTGACTTTC
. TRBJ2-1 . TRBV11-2 CASSLGPDEQFF TGTGCCAGCAGCTTAGGTCCGGATGAGCAGTTCTTC
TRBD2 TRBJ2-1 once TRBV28 CASRTGTIDINEQFF TGTGCCAGCAGGACCGGGACTATAGATATTAATGAGCAGTTCTTC
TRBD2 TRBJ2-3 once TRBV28 CASTAGGVDTQYF TGTGCCAGCACGGCGGGAGGGGTTGATACGCAGTATTTT
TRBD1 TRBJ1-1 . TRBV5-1 CASSRTGELNTEAFF TGCGCCAGCAGCCGGACAGGGGAGCTGAACACTGAAGCTTTCTTT
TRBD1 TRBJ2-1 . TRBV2 CASSEAGTVDEQFF TGTGCCAGCAGTGAAGCTGGGACAGTGGATGAGCAGTTCTTC
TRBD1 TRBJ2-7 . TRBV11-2 CASSIHRGYSYEQYF TGTGCCAGCAGCATCCACAGGGGCTACTCCTACGAGCAGTACTTC
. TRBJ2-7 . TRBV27 CASSLSRFGVGGYEQYF TGTGCCAGCAGTTTATCCCGATTCGGGGTGGGGGGATACGAGCAGTACTTC
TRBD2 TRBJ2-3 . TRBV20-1 CSASVLAGGPSTDTQYF TGCAGTGCTAGTGTACTAGCGGGAGGACCTAGCACAGATACGCAGTATTTT
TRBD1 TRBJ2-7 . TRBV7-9 CASSSPGQGAREQYF TGTGCCAGCAGCTCGCCGGGACAGGGGGCCCGCGAGCAGTACTTC
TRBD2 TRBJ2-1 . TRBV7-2 CASSFTSGRNEQFF TGTGCCAGCAGCTTTACTAGCGGGAGGAATGAGCAGTTCTTC
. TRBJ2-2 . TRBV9 CASSVELEGPGELFF TGTGCCAGCAGCGTAGAATTAGAGGGCCCCGGGGAGCTGTTTTTT
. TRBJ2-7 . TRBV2 CATRRGSYEQYF TGTGCTACCCGAAGGGGCTCCTACGAGCAGTACTTC
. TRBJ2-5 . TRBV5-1 CASSRGTHQETQYF TGCGCCAGCAGTCGCGGGACTCACCAAGAGACCCAGTACTTC
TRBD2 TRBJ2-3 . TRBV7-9 CASSQLAGARTDTQYF TGTGCCAGCAGCCAACTAGCGGGAGCCAGAACAGATACGCAGTATTTT
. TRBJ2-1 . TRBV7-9 CASSLRDNEQFF TGTGCCAGCAGCTTACGAGACAATGAGCAGTTCTTC
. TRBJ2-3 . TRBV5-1 CASSLGAGTDTQYF TGCGCCAGCAGCTTGGGGGCAGGGACAGATACGCAGTATTTT
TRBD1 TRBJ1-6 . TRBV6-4 CASSDHGQGAPVSHF TGTGCCAGCAGTGACCACGGACAGGGGGCCCCGGTCTCCCACTTT
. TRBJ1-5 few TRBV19 CASSIIVAVNQPQHF TGTGCCAGTAGTATAATTGTAGCCGTCAATCAGCCCCAGCATTTT
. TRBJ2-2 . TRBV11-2 CASSLIYNTGELFF TGTGCCAGCAGCTTAATCTACAACACCGGGGAGCTGTTTTTT
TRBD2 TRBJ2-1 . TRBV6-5 CASSYWGRDMNEQFF TGTGCCAGCAGTTACTGGGGGAGGGATATGAATGAGCAGTTCTTC
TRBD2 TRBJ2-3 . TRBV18 CASSPPPGGMADTQYF TGTGCCAGCTCACCCCCGCCCGGGGGGATGGCAGATACGCAGTATTTT
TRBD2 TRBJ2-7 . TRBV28 CASSLTGLAGLQYF TGTGCCAGCAGTTTAACGGGACTAGCAGGTTTGCAGTACTTC
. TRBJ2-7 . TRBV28 CASSADLDYEQYF TGTGCCAGCAGTGCCGATCTAGATTACGAGCAGTACTTC
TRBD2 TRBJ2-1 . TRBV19 CASSIQASGGEQFF TGTGCCAGTAGTATCCAAGCCTCGGGAGGTGAGCAGTTCTTC
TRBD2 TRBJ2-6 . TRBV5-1 CASSPTSGTSGANVLTF TGCGCCAGCAGCCCGACTAGCGGTACCTCTGGGGCCAACGTCCTGACTTTC
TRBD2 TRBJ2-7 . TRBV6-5 CASGREWTYEQYF TGTGCCAGCGGGAGGGAGTGGACCTACGAGCAGTACTTC
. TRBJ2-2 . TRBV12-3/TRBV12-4 CASSLNTGELFF TGTGCCAGCAGCCTTAACACCGGGGAGCTGTTTTTT
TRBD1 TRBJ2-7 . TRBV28 CASSLDRGHEQYF TGTGCCAGCAGCTTGGACAGGGGCCACGAGCAGTACTTC
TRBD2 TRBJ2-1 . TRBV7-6 CASSLGLAGPTSYNEQFF TGTGCCAGCAGCTTAGGCCTAGCGGGACCGACCTCCTACAATGAGCAGTTCTTC
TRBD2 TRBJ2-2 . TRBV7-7 CASSTGLAGGTGELFF TGTGCTAGCAGCACTGGACTAGCGGGAGGGACCGGGGAGCTGTTTTTT
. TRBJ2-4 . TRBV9 CASGPTGRDSKNIQYF TGTGCCAGCGGCCCCACGGGCCGGGACTCCAAAAACATTCAGTACTTC
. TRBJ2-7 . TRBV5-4 CASSPSARVGYEQYF TGTGCCAGCAGCCCGTCGGCCAGGGTCGGCTACGAGCAGTACTTC
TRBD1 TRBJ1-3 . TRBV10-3 CAISPTGAVSGNTIYF TGTGCCATCAGCCCGACAGGGGCGGTCTCTGGAAACACCATATATTTT
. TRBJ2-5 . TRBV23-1 CASSSQGLQETQYF TGCGCCAGCAGTTCCCAGGGACTCCAAGAGACCCAGTACTTC
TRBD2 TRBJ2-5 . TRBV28 CASRGSGSGSFGEETQYF TGTGCCAGCAGAGGGTCGGGTAGCGGGAGTTTTGGGGAAGAGACCCAGTACTTC
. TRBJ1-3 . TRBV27 CASSLAGTGNTIYF TGTGCCAGCAGCCTCGCAGGGACTGGAAACACCATATATTTT
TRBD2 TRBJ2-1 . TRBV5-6 CASSLTQRDVFF TGTGCCAGCAGCTTGACCCAGCGGGATGTGTTCTTC
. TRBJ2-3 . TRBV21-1 CASSKVATSGRITQYF TGTGCCAGCAGCAAAGTGGCCACTAGCGGGAGAATTACGCAGTATTTT
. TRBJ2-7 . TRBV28 CASISGEKWYEQYF TGTGCCAGCATCTCAGGGGAAAAGTGGTACGAGCAGTACTTC
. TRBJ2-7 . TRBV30 CALQGPGSYEQYF TGTGCCTTACAGGGTCCGGGGTCCTACGAGCAGTACTTC
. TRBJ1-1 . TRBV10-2 CASSEGGMTEAFF TGCGCCAGCAGTGAGGGGGGGATGACTGAAGCTTTCTTT
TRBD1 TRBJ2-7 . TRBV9 CASSVAQGAPYEQYF TGTGCCAGCAGCGTAGCCCAGGGGGCTCCCTACGAGCAGTACTTC
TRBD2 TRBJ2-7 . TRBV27 CASSSGLAYEQYF TGTGCCAGCAGTTCAGGACTAGCCTACGAGCAGTACTTC
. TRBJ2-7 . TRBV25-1 CASSGVTYEQYF TGTGCCAGCAGCGGGGTTACCTACGAGCAGTACTTC